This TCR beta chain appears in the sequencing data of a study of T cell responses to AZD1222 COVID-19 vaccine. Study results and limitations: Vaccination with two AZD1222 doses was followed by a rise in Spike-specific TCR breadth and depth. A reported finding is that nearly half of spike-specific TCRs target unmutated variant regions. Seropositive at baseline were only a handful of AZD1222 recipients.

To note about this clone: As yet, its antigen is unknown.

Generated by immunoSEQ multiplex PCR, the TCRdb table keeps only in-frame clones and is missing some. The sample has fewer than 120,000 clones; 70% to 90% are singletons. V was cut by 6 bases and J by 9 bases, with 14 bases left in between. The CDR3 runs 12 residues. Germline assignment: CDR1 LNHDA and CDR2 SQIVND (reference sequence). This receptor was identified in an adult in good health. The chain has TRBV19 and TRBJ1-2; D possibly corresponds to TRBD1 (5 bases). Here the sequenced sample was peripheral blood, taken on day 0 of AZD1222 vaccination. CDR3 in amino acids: CASSPGLRSYTF. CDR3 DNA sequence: TGTGCCAGTAGCCCAGGGTTGAGGAGCTACACCTTC.